The entry that follows covers one TCR beta chain sequence. Other nucleotide sequences from this sample produce the same CDR3. The protocol was immunoSEQ multiplex PCR, while the TCRdb copy is restricted to in-frame clones and leaves out a portion. The sample holds roughly 250,000 clones, around 86% seen once. The source of the sample is a study of blood T cell repertoires in COVID-19. The specimen sequenced was PBMCs or T cells enriched from blood (not recorded which). This TCR derives from a woman between 40 and 50 years old with acute COVID-19.

The CDR3 DNA follows: TGTGCCAGTAGTATACCGACAGGGGCCGGAAACACCATATATTTT. Amino acids: CASSIPTGAGNTIYF. J is TRBJ1-3 and V is TRBV19; 8 bases agree with TRBD1. V shed 2 bases, J shed 4 bases, and the junction held 4 bases outside the gene matches. The CDR3 runs 15 residues. Germline-derived CDR1 and CDR2 are LNHDA and SQIVND (reference sequence).